Listed below are T cell receptor beta chains from one sample, sequenced in a study of blood T cell repertoires in COVID-19. Assay: immunoSEQ multiplex PCR; the TCRdb copy retains only in-frame clones and omits some. This repertoire shows approximately 460,000 clones, 85% to 90% found once; its top ten account for approximately 0.9%. Source material: peripheral blood. The origin of the receptors is a man in his late teens or twenties with COVID-19, enrolled during active disease. Both conserved end residues are part of each CDR3. The D gene is left open where the match is weak. The size of a clone is reported for some rows only, either as once, few or many, or as a class for expanded clones.

V gene,clone size,D gene,J gene,CDR3 protein,CDR3 DNA
TRBV3-1/TRBV3-2,.,TRBD2,TRBJ2-1,CASSPQRGARHEQFF,TGTGCCAGCAGCCCCCAGCGGGGGGCCCGGCATGAGCAGTTCTTC
TRBV10-3,.,.,TRBJ2-7,CAAQTGYSTYEQYF,TGTGCCGCACAGACAGGCTATTCCACCTACGAGCAGTACTTC
TRBV4-1,.,TRBD1,TRBJ1-2,CASSQGPVGTENYGYTF,TGCGCCAGCAGCCAAGGCCCTGTCGGGACAGAAAACTATGGCTACACCTTC
TRBV7-2,.,TRBD2,TRBJ2-1,CASSLPSGGAWNEQFF,TGTGCCAGCAGCTTACCTAGCGGGGGGGCTTGGAATGAGCAGTTCTTC
TRBV7-9,.,TRBD1,TRBJ2-7,CASSSGQGWSYEQYF,TGTGCCAGCAGCTCGGGACAGGGATGGTCCTACGAGCAGTACTTC
TRBV24-1,.,.,TRBJ1-1,CATSSQGRNTEAFF,TGTGCCACCAGTTCCCAGGGTCGGAACACTGAAGCTTTCTTT
TRBV5-1,.,TRBD1,TRBJ1-5,CASSLEGQGQNQPQHF,TGCGCCAGCAGCTTAGAGGGACAGGGGCAAAATCAGCCCCAGCATTTT
TRBV19,.,.,TRBJ2-7,CASSEQAYYEQYF,TGTGCCAGCTCCGAACAGGCCTATTACGAGCAGTACTTC
TRBV11-3,.,.,TRBJ2-3,CASSLGSGTQYF,TGTGCCAGCAGCTTAGGTTCGGGTACGCAGTATTTT
TRBV9,.,TRBD1,TRBJ2-1,CASSAYPDRALPKFAEQFF,TGTGCCAGCAGCGCCTACCCAGACAGGGCCCTACCAAAGTTCGCTGAGCAGTTCTTC
TRBV24-1,once,TRBD2,TRBJ2-3,CATSDPASGGTDTQYF,TGTGCCACCAGTGACCCTGCTAGCGGAGGCACAGATACGCAGTATTTT
TRBV5-1,.,.,TRBJ2-2,CASSFRREVGELFF,TGCGCCAGCAGCTTTAGGAGGGAGGTCGGGGAGCTGTTTTTT
TRBV27,.,.,TRBJ2-6,CASSLRGQPSGANVLTF,TGTGCCAGCAGTTTACGAGGACAGCCCTCTGGGGCCAACGTCCTGACTTTC
TRBV5-8,.,.,TRBJ2-3,CASSLFSGFTDTQYF,TGTGCCAGCAGCCTCTTCTCAGGCTTCACAGATACGCAGTATTTT
TRBV9,.,TRBD2,TRBJ2-3,CASSVGGSKTDTQYF,TGTGCCAGCAGCGTCGGCGGGAGCAAAACAGATACGCAGTATTTT
TRBV7-6,.,.,TRBJ2-1,CASSFYRDKDYNEQFF,TGTGCCAGCAGCTTCTACCGGGACAAGGACTACAATGAGCAGTTCTTC
TRBV28,.,TRBD2,TRBJ2-7,CASSSPGGASGYEQYF,TGTGCCAGCAGTTCCCCGGGGGGGGCTTCCGGTTACGAGCAGTACTTC
TRBV11-1,.,TRBD2,TRBJ2-5,CASSLGLAGVETQYF,TGTGCCAGCAGCTTAGGTCTAGCGGGAGTCGAGACCCAGTACTTC
TRBV27,.,TRBD2,TRBJ2-1,CASSFLAGANEQFF,TGTGCCAGCAGTTTCCTAGCGGGGGCTAATGAGCAGTTCTTC
TRBV6-5,.,.,TRBJ2-5,CALRGYETQYF,TGTGCTCTCAGGGGCTATGAGACCCAGTACTTC
TRBV5-8,.,.,TRBJ1-1,CASSLTGTEAFF,TGTGCCAGCAGCTTGACGGGAACTGAAGCTTTCTTT
TRBV24-1,.,TRBD1,TRBJ1-1,CATSDLKGAFNTEAFF,TGTGCCACCAGTGATTTAAAGGGGGCCTTTAACACTGAAGCTTTCTTT
TRBV3-1/TRBV3-2,.,TRBD1,TRBJ1-2,CASNLKGAVGYTF,TGTGCCAGCAACCTCAAGGGGGCGGTCGGCTACACCTTC
TRBV5-1,.,TRBD2,TRBJ2-5,CASSSGTSGVYQETQYF,TGCGCCAGCAGCTCCGGGACTAGCGGAGTCTACCAAGAGACCCAGTACTTC
TRBV3-1/TRBV3-2,.,.,TRBJ2-7,CASSQDGGEAYEQYF,TGTGCCAGCAGCCAAGATGGTGGGGAGGCCTACGAGCAGTACTTC
TRBV9,.,TRBD1,TRBJ2-1,CASSSQGYEQFF,TGTGCCAGCAGCTCACAGGGGTATGAGCAGTTCTTC
TRBV5-4,.,TRBD2,TRBJ2-3,CTSSHATPGLAGSDTQYF,TGTACCAGCAGCCACGCAACCCCGGGACTAGCGGGGTCAGATACGCAGTATTTT
TRBV3-1/TRBV3-2,.,.,TRBJ1-6,CASSQGWSDLHF,TGTGCCAGCAGCCAAGGGTGGAGTGACCTCCACTTT
TRBV19,.,.,TRBJ2-2,CASTPRRLESYHGELFF,TGTGCCAGTACCCCTAGGAGGCTAGAAAGTTATCACGGGGAGCTGTTTTTT
TRBV11-3,.,TRBD1,TRBJ2-1,CASSLVGTGNEQFF,TGTGCCAGCAGCTTAGTAGGGACAGGGAATGAGCAGTTCTTC
TRBV18,.,TRBD1,TRBJ1-3,CASSPGTGVTGNTIYF,TGTGCCAGCTCACCTGGGACAGGGGTAACTGGAAACACCATATATTTT
TRBV18,.,TRBD2,TRBJ2-7,CASSPPLAGGSYEQYF,TGTGCCAGCTCACCACCGCTAGCGGGGGGGTCCTACGAGCAGTACTTC
TRBV18,.,.,TRBJ1-2,CASSLRGDFNYGYTF,TGTGCCAGCTCGCTACGGGGAGACTTTAACTATGGCTACACCTTC
TRBV15,few,TRBD2,TRBJ2-2,CATSRAGDTGELFF,TGTGCCACCAGTAGAGCGGGGGACACCGGGGAGCTGTTTTTT
TRBV19,.,TRBD1,TRBJ2-7,CASSGGTGVGEQYF,TGTGCCAGTAGTGGTGGGACAGGGGTAGGTGAGCAGTACTTC
TRBV6-5,.,.,TRBJ1-2,CASARDSNYGYTF,TGTGCCAGCGCCCGAGACAGTAACTATGGCTACACCTTC
TRBV29-1,few,.,TRBJ2-7,CSVAISSYEQYF,TGCAGCGTAGCGATAAGCTCCTACGAGCAGTACTTC
TRBV9,.,TRBD1,TRBJ1-6,CASSVALGQDNSPLHF,TGTGCCAGCAGCGTAGCCTTGGGACAGGATAATTCACCCCTCCACTTT
TRBV7-6,many,.,TRBJ2-1,CASSLGLGVGGSLNEQFF,TGTGCCAGCAGCTTAGGCCTTGGGGTGGGTGGGAGTCTGAATGAGCAGTTCTTC
TRBV6-1,few,.,TRBJ1-1,CASSEYGRGSEAFF,TGTGCCAGCAGTGAATATGGCCGAGGGTCTGAAGCTTTCTTT